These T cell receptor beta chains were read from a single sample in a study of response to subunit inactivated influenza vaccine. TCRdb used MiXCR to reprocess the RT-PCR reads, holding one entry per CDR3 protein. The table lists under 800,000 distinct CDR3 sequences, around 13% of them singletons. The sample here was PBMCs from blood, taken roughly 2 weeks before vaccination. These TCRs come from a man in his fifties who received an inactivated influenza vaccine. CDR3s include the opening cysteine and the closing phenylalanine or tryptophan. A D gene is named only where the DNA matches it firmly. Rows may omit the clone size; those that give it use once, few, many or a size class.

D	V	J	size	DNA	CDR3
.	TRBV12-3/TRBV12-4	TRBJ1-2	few	TGTGCCAGCAGCCTAATACAGGGATCTAACTATGGCTACACCTTC	CASSLIQGSNYGYTF
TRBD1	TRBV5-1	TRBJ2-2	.	TGCGCCAGCAGCCCCGGGACAGGGTTACGGGCCGGGGAGCTGTTTTTT	CASSPGTGLRAGELFF
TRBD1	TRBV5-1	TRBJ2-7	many	TGTGCCAGCAGCCCCCGGGACAGGGGTTACGAGCAGTACTTC	CASSPRDRGYEQYF
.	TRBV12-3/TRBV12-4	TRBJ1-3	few	TGTGCCAGCAGTTTTAACGCTTACACCATATATTTT	CASSFNAYTIYF
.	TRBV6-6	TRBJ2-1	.	TGTGCCAGCAGTTACGGCAGGGGTGATGAGCAGTTCTTC	CASSYGRGDEQFF
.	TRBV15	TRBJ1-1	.	TGTGCCACCAGCAGGTCCTCCGGGGGTTCAGATGAAGCTTTCTTT	CATSRSSGGSDEAFF
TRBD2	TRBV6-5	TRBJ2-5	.	TGTGCCAGCAGTTCGACTAGCGGGGGGACCCAAGAGACCCAGTACTTC	CASSSTSGGTQETQYF
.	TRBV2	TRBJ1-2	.	TGTGCCAGCAGTGAAGGGAGCGCCAACTATGGCTACACCTTC	CASSEGSANYGYTF
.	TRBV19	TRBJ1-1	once	TGTGCCAGTAGTATAACGGGTGTGACTGAAGCTTTCTTT	CASSITGVTEAFF
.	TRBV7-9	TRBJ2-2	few	TGTGCCAGCGAGAGACTCCCCGGGGAGCTGTTTTTT	CASERLPGELFF
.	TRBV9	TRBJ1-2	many	TGTGCCAGCAGCGTAGTACAGCGCGACTATGGCTACACCTTC	CASSVVQRDYGYTF
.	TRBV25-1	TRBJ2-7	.	TGTGCCAGCAGCACTGAGACAGATCCCCCCTACGAGCAGTACTTC	CASSTETDPPYEQYF
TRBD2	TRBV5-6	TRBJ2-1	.	TGTGCCAGCAGCTTGATTAGCGGGCACAATGAGCAGTTCTTC	CASSLISGHNEQFF
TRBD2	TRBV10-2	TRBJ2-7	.	TGCGCCAGCAGGAAGGGCGGGAGGTTTTACGAGCAGTACTTC	CASRKGGRFYEQYF
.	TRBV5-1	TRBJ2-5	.	TGCGCCAGCAGCAGCAAACAGGGGAGGGTGGAGACCCAGTACTTC	CASSSKQGRVETQYF
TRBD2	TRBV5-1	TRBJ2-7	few	TGCGCCAGCAGCTACGAGACTAGCGGGAGTTCTTACGAGCAGTACTTC	CASSYETSGSSYEQYF
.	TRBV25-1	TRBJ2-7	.	TGTGCCAGCAGCGGAGGGGCGTGGGGCTACGAGCAGTACTTC	CASSGGAWGYEQYF
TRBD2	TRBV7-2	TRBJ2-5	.	TGTGCCAGCAGCTTGCGCGGGGGTACTCAGACCCAGTACTTC	CASSLRGGTQTQYF